Described below is a single TCR beta chain sequence and its context. The sample comes from a study of blood T cell repertoires in COVID-19. At the level of the study: PBMCs, B-cell-depleted T cells, or T cells provided the cDNA or gDNA that made up the material.

Generated by immunoSEQ multiplex PCR, the TCRdb table keeps only in-frame clones and is missing some. The sample lists 300,000 or so clones; around 87% were seen once. The germline CDR1 and CDR2 sequences are MRHNA and SNTAGT. This CDR3 is built from 15 residues. With 1 base removed from V and 1 base from J, the gap between germline ends came to 10 bases. Sample: peripheral blood. V gene TRBV6-4 combines with J gene TRBJ1-1; D may be TRBD1 (5 bases). This clonotype was sampled from a woman aged 45-65 years who had recovered from COVID-19. The CDR3 reads CASSDWGRENTEAFF. CDR3 nucleotide sequence: TGTGCCAGCAGTGACTGGGGCCGCGAGAACACTGAAGCTTTCTTT.